A single TCR beta chain is shown here with its context. Its antigen is still unknown. These data belong to a study of graft-versus-host responses after intestinal transplantation. The wider study: Induction using anti-thymocyte globulin, followed by tacrolimus and steroids for two to four years, was given to all recipients. Study-wide results and limits: Levels of circulating GvH clones at their peak were associated with early post-transplant HvG declines. GvH clones surfaced in recipient marrow, some emerging earlier in ileum or blood.

Produced via immunoSEQ multiplex PCR; TCRdb's table is partial and in-frame only. This table has about 57,000 clones, approximately 90% appearing once. Trimming stripped 4 bases from V and 11 bases from J, with 14 bases between. This CDR3 is built from 11 residues. Germline lookup yields CDR1 DFQATT and CDR2 SNEGSKA (reference sequence). Sequenced material: PBMCs, taken 26 days after transplant. This sequence originates from a human patient who received an intestinal transplant, so some T cells may come from the graft donor. The chain is built from TRBV20-1 and TRBJ1-1; D ambiguous. CDR3 amino acids: CSAKYIGEAFF. CDR3 sequence (DNA): TGCAGTGCTAAGTATATCGGGGAGGCTTTCTTT.